A single sample is the source of the 20 T cell receptor beta chains below, sequenced in a study of shared clonotypes between healthy human individuals. Generated by immunoSEQ multiplex PCR, the TCRdb table keeps only in-frame clones and is missing some. This table has about 710,000 clones, 55% to 80% appearing once. The specimen sequenced was memory CD4+ T cells sorted from blood. Subset denoted: CD45RA-negative fraction. The receptors derive from a woman between 25 and 40 years old in good health.

The sample holds one count of this clone. The chain links TRBV2 to TRBJ1-5; 7 bases are a match to TRBD1. The V gene end was trimmed by 3 bases and the J gene end by 8 bases; junction bases not matched to a gene: 7. CDR1 and CDR2 from the germline V gene are SNHLY and FYNNEI. The CDR3 runs 14 residues. The CDR3 here is CASSEVGGRKPQHF. CDR3 coding DNA: TGTGCCAGCAGTGAGGTAGGGGGCAGGAAGCCCCAGCATTTT. The whole variable domain, remainder taken from reference TRBV2 and TRBJ1-5, is EPEVTQTPSHQVTQMGQEVILRCVPISNHLYFYWYRQILGQKVEFLVSFYNNEISEKSEIFDDQFSVERPDGSNFTLKIRSTKLEDSAMYFCASSEVGGRKPQHFGDGTRLSIL.

This clone was observed once. The CDR3 DNA follows: TGTGCCAGCAGCCCCCGTGAGCGGGGGACCTACGAGCAGTACTTC. Translation gives CASSPRERGTYEQYF. The chain carries TRBV7-2 and TRBJ2-7, with TRBD2 matching over 8 bases. With 5 bases clipped from V and 2 bases from J, the junction kept 8 bases outside the gene matches. Germline loops: CDR1 SGHTA, CDR2 FQGNSA. This CDR3 is 15 amino acids long.

V usage is TRBV19 and J usage is TRBJ1-4, with 8 bases identical to TRBD1. V lost 3 bases, J lost 5 bases, and 5 bases stayed unmatched. The germline CDR1 and CDR2 sequences are LNHDA and SQIVND (reference sequence). The CDR3 has 15 residues. The CDR3 DNA sequence: TGTGCCAGTAGTATTCGGTGGACAGGGAATGAAAAACTGTTTTTT. Amino acid sequence: CASSIRWTGNEKLFF.

This clone showed up just a few times. The V call is TRBV28, the J call TRBJ2-2; D uncertain. V gave up 3 bases and J gave up 8 bases, with 10 bases separating them. CDR1 and CDR2 from the germline V gene are MDHEN and SYDVKM. This CDR3 comprises 13 residues. CDR3 bases: TGTGCCAGCAGTTTTGGTTGGGTTGGGGAGCTGTTTTTT. It specifies CASSFGWVGELFF.

The V and J genes are TRBV15 and TRBJ2-3; 9 bases fit TRBD2. The CDR3 extends over 17 amino acids. The germline gives CDR1 LNHNV, CDR2 YYDKDF (reference sequence). The ends lost 3 bases at V and 4 bases at J; junction bases unmatched: 11. The CDR3 DNA follows: TGTGCCACCAGCAGGATCGTAGCGGGAGACGTGGCAGATACGCAGTATTTT. The encoded protein is CATSRIVAGDVADTQYF.

Remarks on this clone: A much larger clone sits a single nucleotide away, making a read error possible. The sample carries other DNA sequences with the same CDR3. The chain has TRBV28 and TRBJ1-2, with D possibly matching TRBD1 (5 bases). Trimming removed 9 bases at V and 1 base at J, with 6 bases between. CDR1 and CDR2 from the germline V gene are MDHEN and SYDVKM. The CDR3 is 11 residues long. CDR3 DNA: TGTGCCAGTGGACATAACTATGGCTACACCTTC. It translates to CASGHNYGYTF.

V gene TRBV18 combines with J gene TRBJ2-5; D is uncertain. Germline loops: CDR1 KGHSH, CDR2 LQKENI. This CDR3 has 12 amino acids. Between the trimmed V and J ends, which lost 4 bases and 3 bases, there was a span of 6 bases. The CDR3 sequence is CASSQIKETQYF. The DNA for the CDR3 is TGTGCCAGCTCACAGATAAAAGAGACCCAGTACTTC.

This rearrangement joins TRBV5-1 to TRBJ1-1, with 11 bases matching TRBD1. V was pared by 1 base and J by 8 bases, with 13 bases of the junction left unmatched. The CDR3 has 17 amino acids. Germline CDR1 and CDR2: SGHRS and YFSETQ. In nucleotides, the CDR3 is TGCGCCAGCAGCTTGTCCCCTAGCGGGGGACAGGGGGTAGAAGCTTTCTTT. The encoded protein is CASSLSPSGGQGVEAFF. The entire variable domain, with the rest obtained from reference TRBV5-1 and TRBJ1-1, is as follows: KAGVTQTPRYLIKTRGQQVTLSCSPISGHRSVSWYQQTPGQGLQFLFEYFSETQRNKGNFPGRFSGRQFSNSRSEMNVSTLELGDSALYLCASSLSPSGGQGVEAFFGQGTRLTVV.

Points on this clone: A read error may explain this, as a much larger clone is one base away. The same CDR3 also results from other DNA sequences found in this sample. This chain links TRBV7-8 with TRBJ2-6, with unresolved D. In germline, CDR1 is SGHVS, CDR2 FQNEAQ. The CDR3 consists of 14 residues. V dropped 3 bases and J dropped 0 bases, with 3 bases sitting between them. CDR3 amino acids: CASSFSSGANVLTF. The CDR3, as DNA: TGTGCCAGCAGCTTCTCCTCTGGGGCCAACGTCCTGACTTTC.

This clone appeared many times. The chain joins TRBV25-1 to TRBJ2-3; 8 bases match TRBD2. The CDR3 extends over 15 amino acids. The germline V gene encodes CDR1 MGHDK and CDR2 SYGVNS. J was trimmed by 2 bases and V by 3 bases; bases with no gene match: 4. The CDR3 coding sequence is TGTGCCAGCAGTGATCAGCGGGAGTACACAGATACGCAGTATTTT. This gives the protein CASSDQREYTDTQYF.

The V call is TRBV19, the J call TRBJ1-1, with a weak D call TRBD1 (6 bases). Trimming pared 6 bases from V and 1 base from J, leaving 21 bases between. Germline CDR1 reads LNHDA; CDR2 reads SQIVND (reference sequence). The CDR3 spans 17 residues. The CDR3 DNA sequence: TGTGCCAGTAGATTCCGGCAGGGGATAAACACGAACACTGAAGCTTTCTTT. Translation: CASRFRQGINTNTEAFF.

With regard to this clone: Only one base separates this from a far larger clonotype, so it likely reflects a read error. The V gene is TRBV7-3, the J gene TRBJ2-1; TRBD2 aligns across 7 bases. The CDR3 runs 15 residues. Germline CDR1 SGHTA, CDR2 FQGTGA. V was clipped by 4 bases and J by 0 bases; unmatched bases: 3. The chain's CDR3 is CASSSQRDSYNEQFF. CDR3 DNA sequence: TGTGCCAGCAGCTCCCAGCGGGACTCCTACAATGAGCAGTTCTTC.

This clone has only a few counts. The chain couples TRBV19 to TRBJ1-4, with D maybe TRBD1 (6 bases). CDR1 and CDR2 (germline): LNHDA, SQIVND (reference sequence). This CDR3 has 15 amino acids. The ends were cut back, 5 bases at V and 4 bases at J, with 14 bases in the middle. The CDR3 nucleotides read TGTGCCAGTAGTTTGAGACAGGCCTTTAATGAAAAACTGTTTTTT. Translating gives CASSLRQAFNEKLFF.

About this clone itself: Within the sample, other DNA sequences also encode this same CDR3. CDR3 nucleotides: TGCGCCAGCAGCTTGTCTTCTAGCGAAGAGACCCAGTACTTC. Its translation: CASSLSSSEETQYF. The chain is built from TRBV5-1 and TRBJ2-5; TRBD2 might be the D (6 bases). The CDR3 extends over 14 amino acids. Per germline, CDR1 SGHRS and CDR2 YFSETQ. The V gene lost 1 base and the J gene lost 3 bases, with 10 bases spanning the gap.

The chain combines TRBV7-3 with TRBJ2-2; 9 bases are shared with TRBD2. The CDR3 has 16 residues. Looked up from germline, CDR1 is SGHTA and CDR2 is FQGTGA. V lost 5 bases and J lost 6; bases outside the gene matches: 10. CDR3 protein: CASSKIAGAAAGELFF. Written as DNA, the CDR3 is TGTGCCAGCAGCAAAATAGCGGGAGCGGCCGCCGGGGAGCTGTTTTTT.

The sample holds one count of this clone. The chain employs TRBV7-3 and TRBJ1-1; D unclear. CDR3 length: 15 amino acids. The V gene lost 2 bases and the J gene lost 0 bases, with 10 bases spanning the gap. Germline V CDR1 and CDR2: SGHTA, FQGTGA. The CDR3 sequence is CASSLAVAVNTEAFF. DNA for the CDR3: TGTGCCAGCAGCTTAGCGGTGGCGGTGAACACTGAAGCTTTCTTT.

The chain uses TRBV4-2 and TRBJ2-3; 7 bases are a match to TRBD2. V was clipped by 3 bases and J by 6 bases; unmatched bases: 3. Germline loops: CDR1 LGHNA, CDR2 YNFKEQ. CDR3 length: 13 residues. The CDR3, as DNA: TGTGCCAGCAGCCAGAGGGAGGGGGATACGCAGTATTTT. This sequence encodes CASSQREGDTQYF.

The chain uses TRBV9 and TRBJ2-6; D gene uncertain. V was trimmed by 4 bases and J by 0 bases, leaving 14 bases between them. From germline, CDR1 is SGDLS and CDR2 YYNGEE. This CDR3 is 17 amino acids long. This CDR3 is CASSPQTPRSGANVLTF. The CDR3 nucleotides are TGTGCCAGCAGCCCGCAGACACCCCGCTCTGGGGCCAACGTCCTGACTTTC.

V gene TRBV28 combines with J gene TRBJ2-7; no definite D call. From germline, CDR1 is MDHEN and CDR2 SYDVKM. This CDR3 is built from 14 residues. The germline V and J ends were trimmed by 6 bases and 0 bases, with 12 bases remaining between them. The CDR3 loop reads CASSLMTSSYEQYF. In DNA, the CDR3 is TGTGCCAGCAGCTTAATGACGAGCTCCTACGAGCAGTACTTC. The full variable domain, with the rest looked up from reference TRBV28 and TRBJ2-7, is DVKVTQSSRYLVKRTGEKVFLECVQDMDHENMFWYRQDPGLGLRLIYFSYDVKMKEKGDIPEGYSVSREKKERFSLILESASTNQTSMYLCASSLMTSSYEQYFGPGTRLTVT.

By share of the sample, this clone is medium-sized. J is TRBJ2-1 and V is TRBV6-4; 13 nucleotides align to TRBD2. J gave up 8 bases and V 2 bases, and 0 bases lay outside the gene matches. This CDR3 contains 14 residues. Per the germline V gene, CDR1 is MRHNA and CDR2 is SNTAGT. The CDR3 protein is CASSDGLAGDEQFF. For the CDR3, the DNA is TGTGCCAGCAGTGACGGACTAGCGGGAGATGAGCAGTTCTTC.